This T cell receptor (beta chain) came from a study of blood T cell repertoires in COVID-19. Looking at the study overall: Spain, Italy and the United States supplied samples that represented acute and convalescent COVID-19. T cells, B-cell-depleted T cells, or PBMCs supplied cDNA or gDNA.

This clone was seen a single time. Authors' methods: Nucleated cell counts were estimated from reference gene primer amplification. Sequencing was performed with immunoSEQ multiplex PCR; in TCRdb, only in-frame clones are kept and a portion is missing. The V and J calls and clone size were taken over from that table, and D and trimming were inferred from the DNA. The sample records 90,000 to 120,000 clones, approximately 89% being singletons. This CDR3 has 19 amino acids. With V trimmed by 4 bases and J by 2 bases, 12 bases remained unmatched. The germline CDR1 and CDR2 sequences are LNHDA and SQIVND (reference sequence).

The clonotype was recovered from a man aged 45-60 years with active or convalescent COVID-19. The J gene is TRBJ2-1, the V gene TRBV19; the match to TRBD2 covers 12 bases. The sequenced sample was peripheral blood. For the CDR3, the DNA is TGTGCCAGTAGTACAGTCCCGGGACTAGCGGGTAGAACCTACAATGAGCAGTTCTTC. Amino acid sequence: CASSTVPGLAGRTYNEQFF.